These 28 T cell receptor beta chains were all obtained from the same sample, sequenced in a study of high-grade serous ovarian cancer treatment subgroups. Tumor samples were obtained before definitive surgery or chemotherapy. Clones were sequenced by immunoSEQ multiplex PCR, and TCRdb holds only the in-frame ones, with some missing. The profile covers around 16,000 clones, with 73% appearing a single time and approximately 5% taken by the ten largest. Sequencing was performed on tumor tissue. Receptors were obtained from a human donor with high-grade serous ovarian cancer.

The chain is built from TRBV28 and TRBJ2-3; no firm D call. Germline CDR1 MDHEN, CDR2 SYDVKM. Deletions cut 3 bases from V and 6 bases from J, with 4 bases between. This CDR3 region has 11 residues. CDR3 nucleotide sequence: TGTGCCAGCAGTTTCAGGGATACGCAGTATTTT. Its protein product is CASSFRDTQYF.

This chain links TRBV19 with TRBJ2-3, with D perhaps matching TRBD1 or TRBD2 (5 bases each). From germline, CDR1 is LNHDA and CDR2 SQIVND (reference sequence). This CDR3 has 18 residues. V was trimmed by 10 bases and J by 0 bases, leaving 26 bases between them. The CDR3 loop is CATRPIGKRGPSTDTQYF. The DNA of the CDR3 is TGTGCCACCCGACCAATTGGTAAGAGGGGTCCTAGCACAGATACGCAGTATTTT.

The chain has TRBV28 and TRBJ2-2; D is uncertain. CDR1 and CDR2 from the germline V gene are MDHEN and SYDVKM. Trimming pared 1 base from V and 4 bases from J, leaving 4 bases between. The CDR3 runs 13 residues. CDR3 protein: CASSLSSTGELFF. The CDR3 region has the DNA TGTGCCAGCAGTTTATCCAGCACCGGGGAGCTGTTTTTT. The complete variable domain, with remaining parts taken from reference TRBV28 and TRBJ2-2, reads DVKVTQSSRYLVKRTGEKVFLECVQDMDHENMFWYRQDPGLGLRLIYFSYDVKMKEKGDIPEGYSVSREKKERFSLILESASTNQTSMYLCASSLSSTGELFFGEGSRLTVL.

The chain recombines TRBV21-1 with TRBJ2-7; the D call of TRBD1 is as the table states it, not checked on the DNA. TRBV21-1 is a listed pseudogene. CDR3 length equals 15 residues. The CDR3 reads CASSKAGCWRYEQYF. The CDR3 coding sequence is TGTGCCAGCAGCAAAGCGGGCTGCTGGCGCTACGAGCAGTACTTC.

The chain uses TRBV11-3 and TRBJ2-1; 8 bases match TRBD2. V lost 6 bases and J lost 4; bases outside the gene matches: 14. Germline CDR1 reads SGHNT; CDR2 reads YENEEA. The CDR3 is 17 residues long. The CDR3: CASRLRFGTRPYNEQFF. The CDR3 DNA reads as TGTGCCAGCAGGCTTCGATTCGGGACTAGACCGTACAATGAGCAGTTCTTC.

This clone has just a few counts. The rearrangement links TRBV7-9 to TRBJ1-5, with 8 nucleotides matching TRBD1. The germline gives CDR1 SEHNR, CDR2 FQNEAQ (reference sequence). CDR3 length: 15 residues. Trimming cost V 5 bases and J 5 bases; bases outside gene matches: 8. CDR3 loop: CASSPTGVGYQPQHF. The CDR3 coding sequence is TGTGCCAGCAGCCCGACAGGGGTGGGTTATCAGCCCCAGCATTTT. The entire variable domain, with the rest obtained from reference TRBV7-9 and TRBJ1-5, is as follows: DTGVSQNPRHKITKRGQNVTFRCDPISEHNRLYWYRQTLGQGPEFLTYFQNEAQLEKSRLLSDRFSAERPKGSFSTLEIQRTEQGDSAMYLCASSPTGVGYQPQHFGDGTRLSIL.

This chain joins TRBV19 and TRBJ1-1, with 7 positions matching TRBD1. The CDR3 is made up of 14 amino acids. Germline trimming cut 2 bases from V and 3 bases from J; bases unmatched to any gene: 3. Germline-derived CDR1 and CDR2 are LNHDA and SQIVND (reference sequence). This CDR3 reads CASSIMGTDTEAFF. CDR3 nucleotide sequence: TGTGCCAGTAGTATAATGGGGACAGACACTGAAGCTTTCTTT.

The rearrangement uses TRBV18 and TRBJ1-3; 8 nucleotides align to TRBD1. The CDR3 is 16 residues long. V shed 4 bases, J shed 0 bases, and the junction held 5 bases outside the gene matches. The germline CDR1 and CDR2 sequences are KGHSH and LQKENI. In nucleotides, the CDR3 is TGTGCCAGCTCACACGACAGGGGACGCTCTGGAAACACCATATATTTT. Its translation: CASSHDRGRSGNTIYF.

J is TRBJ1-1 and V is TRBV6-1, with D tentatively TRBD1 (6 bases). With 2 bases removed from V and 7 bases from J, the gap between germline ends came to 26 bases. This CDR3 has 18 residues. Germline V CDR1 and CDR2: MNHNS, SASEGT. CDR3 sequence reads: CASSEKLKGGGLGGEAFF. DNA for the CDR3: TGTGCCAGCAGTGAAAAGCTGAAGGGGGGGGGTTTAGGTGGTGAAGCTTTCTTT.

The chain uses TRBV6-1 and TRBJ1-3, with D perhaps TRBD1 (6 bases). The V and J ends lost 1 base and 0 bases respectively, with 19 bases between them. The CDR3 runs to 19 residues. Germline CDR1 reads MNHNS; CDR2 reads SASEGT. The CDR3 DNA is TGTGCCAGCAGTGAAGAGTCCATAGCGGGGGCCAGCTCTGGAAACACCATATATTTT. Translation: CASSEESIAGASSGNTIYF.

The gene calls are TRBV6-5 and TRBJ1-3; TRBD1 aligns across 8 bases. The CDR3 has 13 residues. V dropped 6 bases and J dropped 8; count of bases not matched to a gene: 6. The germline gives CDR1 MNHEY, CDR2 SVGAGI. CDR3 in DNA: TGTGCCAGCAGGGACAGGGCAGCAGACACCATATATTTT. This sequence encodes CASRDRAADTIYF.

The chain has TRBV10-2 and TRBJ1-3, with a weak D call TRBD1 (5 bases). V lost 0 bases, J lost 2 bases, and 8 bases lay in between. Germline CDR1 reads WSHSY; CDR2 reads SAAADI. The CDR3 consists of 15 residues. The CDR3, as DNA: TGCGCCAGCAGTGAGTCGGGGGGGGCTGGAAACACCATATATTTT. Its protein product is CASSESGGAGNTIYF.

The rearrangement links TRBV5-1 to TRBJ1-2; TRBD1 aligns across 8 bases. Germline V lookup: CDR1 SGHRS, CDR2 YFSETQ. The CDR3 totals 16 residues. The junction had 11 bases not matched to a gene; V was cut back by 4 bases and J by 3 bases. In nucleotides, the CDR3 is TGCGCCAGCAGCCTTCAAACAGGGGGAGGGGACTATGGCTACACCTTC. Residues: CASSLQTGGGDYGYTF.

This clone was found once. The CDR3 loop reads CASSLPVRGGQETQYF. The CDR3 DNA reads as TGTGCCAGCAGCCTGCCAGTGCGGGGGGGGCAAGAGACCCAGTACTTC. The J gene is TRBJ2-5, the V gene TRBV7-9; the match to TRBD2 covers 9 bases. This CDR3 is built from 16 residues. Germline V gene lookup returns CDR1 SEHNR and CDR2 FQNEAQ (reference sequence). V dropped 5 bases and J dropped 2; count of bases not matched to a gene: 9.

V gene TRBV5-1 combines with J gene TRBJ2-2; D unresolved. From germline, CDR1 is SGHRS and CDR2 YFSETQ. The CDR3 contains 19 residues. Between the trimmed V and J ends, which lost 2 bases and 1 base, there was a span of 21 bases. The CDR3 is CASSFGQFDGPKNTGELFF. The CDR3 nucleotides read TGCGCCAGCAGCTTTGGCCAGTTCGACGGACCGAAGAACACCGGGGAGCTGTTTTTT.

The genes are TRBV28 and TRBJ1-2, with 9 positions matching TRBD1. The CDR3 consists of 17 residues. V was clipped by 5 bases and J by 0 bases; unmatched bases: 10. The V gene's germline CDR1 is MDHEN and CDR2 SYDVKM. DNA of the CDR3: TGTGCCAGCAGTACCCGGACAGGGGCGCTAGCTAACTATGGCTACACCTTC. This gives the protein CASSTRTGALANYGYTF.

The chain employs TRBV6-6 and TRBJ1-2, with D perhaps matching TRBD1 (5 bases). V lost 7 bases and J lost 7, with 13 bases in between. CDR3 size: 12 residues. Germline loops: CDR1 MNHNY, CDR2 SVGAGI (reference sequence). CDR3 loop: CASIGGQAGYTF. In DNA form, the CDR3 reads TGTGCCAGCATCGGGGGTCAAGCTGGCTACACCTTC.

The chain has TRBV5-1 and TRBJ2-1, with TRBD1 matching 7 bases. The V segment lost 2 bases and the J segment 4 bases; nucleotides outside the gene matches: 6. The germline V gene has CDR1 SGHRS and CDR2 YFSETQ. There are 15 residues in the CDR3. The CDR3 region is CASSFLQGPYNEQFF. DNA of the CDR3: TGCGCCAGCAGCTTCCTACAGGGGCCATACAATGAGCAGTTCTTC.

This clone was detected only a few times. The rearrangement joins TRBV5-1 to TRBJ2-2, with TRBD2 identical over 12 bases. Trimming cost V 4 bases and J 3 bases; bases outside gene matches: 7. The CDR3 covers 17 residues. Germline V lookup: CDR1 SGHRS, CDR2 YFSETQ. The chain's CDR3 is CASSPLAGGGYTGELFF. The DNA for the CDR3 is TGCGCCAGCAGCCCCCTAGCGGGGGGGGGCTACACCGGGGAGCTGTTTTTT.

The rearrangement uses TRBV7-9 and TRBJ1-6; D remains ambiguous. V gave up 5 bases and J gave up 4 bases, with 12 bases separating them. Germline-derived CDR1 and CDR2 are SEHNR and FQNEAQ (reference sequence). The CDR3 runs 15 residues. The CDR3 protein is CASSPGLDYNSPLHF. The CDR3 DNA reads TGTGCCAGCAGCCCCGGGTTGGATTATAATTCACCCCTCCACTTT.

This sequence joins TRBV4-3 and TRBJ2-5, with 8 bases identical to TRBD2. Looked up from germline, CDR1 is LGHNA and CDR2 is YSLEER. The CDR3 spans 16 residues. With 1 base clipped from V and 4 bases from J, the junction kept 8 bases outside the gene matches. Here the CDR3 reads CASSQARAGGAETQYF. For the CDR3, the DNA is TGCGCCAGCAGCCAAGCGAGGGCCGGGGGGGCAGAGACCCAGTACTTC.

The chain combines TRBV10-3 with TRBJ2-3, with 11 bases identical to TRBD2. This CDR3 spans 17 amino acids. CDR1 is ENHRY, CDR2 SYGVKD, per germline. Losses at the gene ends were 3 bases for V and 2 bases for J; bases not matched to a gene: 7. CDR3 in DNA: TGTGCCATCAGTGAAGTGACTAGCGGGGCCACCACAGATACGCAGTATTTT. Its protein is CAISEVTSGATTDTQYF.

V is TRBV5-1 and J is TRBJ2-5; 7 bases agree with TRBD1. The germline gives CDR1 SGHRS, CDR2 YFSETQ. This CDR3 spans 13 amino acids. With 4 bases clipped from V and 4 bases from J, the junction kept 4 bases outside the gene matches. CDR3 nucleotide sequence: TGCGCCAGCAGCCCCCGACAGGGAGAGACCCAGTACTTC. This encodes CASSPRQGETQYF.

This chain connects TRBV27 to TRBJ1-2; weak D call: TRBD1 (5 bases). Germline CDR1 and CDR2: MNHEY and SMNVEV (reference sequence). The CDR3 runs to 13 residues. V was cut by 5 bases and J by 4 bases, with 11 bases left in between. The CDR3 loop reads CASSTVGGYGYTF. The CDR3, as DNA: TGTGCCAGCAGTACGGTGGGGGGCTATGGCTACACCTTC.

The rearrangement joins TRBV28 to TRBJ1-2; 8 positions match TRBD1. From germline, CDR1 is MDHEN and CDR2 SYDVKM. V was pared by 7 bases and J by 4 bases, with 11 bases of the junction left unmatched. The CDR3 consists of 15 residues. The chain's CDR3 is CASKARGPESYGYTF. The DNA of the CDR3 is TGTGCCAGCAAGGCCAGGGGGCCCGAGTCCTATGGCTACACCTTC.

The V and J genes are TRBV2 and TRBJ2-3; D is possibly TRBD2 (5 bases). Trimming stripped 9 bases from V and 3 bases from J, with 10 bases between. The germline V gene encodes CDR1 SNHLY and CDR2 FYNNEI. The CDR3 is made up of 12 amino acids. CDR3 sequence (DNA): TGTGCCAGTGAGGGCGGGACAGATACGCAGTATTTT. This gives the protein CASEGGTDTQYF.

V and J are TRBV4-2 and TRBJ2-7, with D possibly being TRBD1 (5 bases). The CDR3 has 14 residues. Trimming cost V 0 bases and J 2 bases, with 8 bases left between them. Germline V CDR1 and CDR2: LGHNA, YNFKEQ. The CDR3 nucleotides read TGTGCCAGCAGCCAAGATACCAGGGCCTACGAGCAGTACTTC. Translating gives CASSQDTRAYEQYF.

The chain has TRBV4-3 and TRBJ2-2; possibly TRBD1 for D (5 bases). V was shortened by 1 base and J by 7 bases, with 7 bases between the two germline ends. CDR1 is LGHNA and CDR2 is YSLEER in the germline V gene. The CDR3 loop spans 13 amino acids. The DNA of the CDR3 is TGCGCCAGCAGCCAAGGACAGATCGGGGAGCTGTTTTTT. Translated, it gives CASSQGQIGELFF.